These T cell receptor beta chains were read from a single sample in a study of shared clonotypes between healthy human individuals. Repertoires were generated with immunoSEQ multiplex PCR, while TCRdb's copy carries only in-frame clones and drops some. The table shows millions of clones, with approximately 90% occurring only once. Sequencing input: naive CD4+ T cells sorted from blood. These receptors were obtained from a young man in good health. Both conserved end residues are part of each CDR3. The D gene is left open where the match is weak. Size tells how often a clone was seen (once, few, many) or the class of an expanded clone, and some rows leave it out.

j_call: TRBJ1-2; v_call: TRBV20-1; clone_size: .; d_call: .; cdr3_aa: CSASALYGYTF; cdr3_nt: TGCAGTGCTAGTGCACTCTATGGCTACACCTTC
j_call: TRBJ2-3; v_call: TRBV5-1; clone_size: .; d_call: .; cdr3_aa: CASSQGTSTDTQYF; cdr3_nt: TGCGCCAGCAGTCAAGGGACCAGCACAGATACGCAGTATTTT
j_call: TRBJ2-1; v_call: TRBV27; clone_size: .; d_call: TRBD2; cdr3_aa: CASSFDLGGGPWEQFF; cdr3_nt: TGTGCCAGCAGTTTCGACTTGGGGGGAGGGCCCTGGGAGCAGTTCTTC
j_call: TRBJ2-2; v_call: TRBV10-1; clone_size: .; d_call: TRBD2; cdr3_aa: CASSPRLAGYAGELFF; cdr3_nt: TGCGCCAGCAGCCCCCGGCTAGCGGGATATGCCGGGGAGCTGTTTTTT
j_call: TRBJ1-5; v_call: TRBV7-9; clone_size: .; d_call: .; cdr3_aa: CASSLPNQPQHF; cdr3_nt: TGTGCCAGCAGCCTACCAAATCAGCCCCAGCATTTT
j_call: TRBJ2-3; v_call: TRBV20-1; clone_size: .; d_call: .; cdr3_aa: CSATTDTQYF; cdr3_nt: TGCAGTGCCACGACAGATACGCAGTATTTT
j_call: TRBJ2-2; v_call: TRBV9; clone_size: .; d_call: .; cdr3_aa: CASSVVVAGELFF; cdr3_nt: TGTGCCAGCAGCGTAGTTGTTGCCGGGGAGCTGTTTTTT
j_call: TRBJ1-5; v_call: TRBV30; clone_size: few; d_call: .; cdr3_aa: CAWSVMGIGNQPQHF; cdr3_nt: TGTGCCTGGAGTGTAATGGGAATCGGCAATCAGCCCCAGCATTTT
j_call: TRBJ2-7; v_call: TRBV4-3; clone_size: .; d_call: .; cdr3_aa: CASSQTIISGADYYEQYF; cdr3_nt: TGCGCCAGCAGCCAAACCATTATATCGGGGGCCGACTACTACGAGCAGTACTTC
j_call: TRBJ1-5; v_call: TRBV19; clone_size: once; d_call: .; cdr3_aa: CASSIAAGRFGSNQPQHF; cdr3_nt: TGTGCCAGTAGTATCGCGGCAGGGCGTTTTGGTAGCAATCAGCCCCAGCATTTT
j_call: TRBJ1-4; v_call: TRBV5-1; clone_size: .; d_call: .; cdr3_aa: CASSPDPGNEKLFF; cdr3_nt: TGCGCCAGCAGCCCCGATCCCGGTAATGAAAAACTGTTTTTT
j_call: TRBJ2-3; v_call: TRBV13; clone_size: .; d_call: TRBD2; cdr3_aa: CASSLSAGGPLPQYF; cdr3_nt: TGTGCCAGCAGCTTATCTGCGGGAGGGCCTCTTCCGCAGTATTTT
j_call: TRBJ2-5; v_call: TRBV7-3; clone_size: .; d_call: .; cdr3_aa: CASSLTLAGPKETQYF; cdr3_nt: TGTGCCAGCAGCTTAACCCTGGCAGGGCCAAAAGAGACCCAGTACTTC
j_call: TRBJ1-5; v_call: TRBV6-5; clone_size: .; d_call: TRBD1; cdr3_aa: CASSSSRQGNQPQHF; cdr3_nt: TGTGCCAGCAGTTCCTCAAGACAGGGGAATCAGCCCCAGCATTTT
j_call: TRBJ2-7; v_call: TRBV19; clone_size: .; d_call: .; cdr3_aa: CASSLRPGTLRYEQYF; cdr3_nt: TGTGCCAGTAGTCTTCGTCCCGGGACACTCCGCTACGAGCAGTACTTC
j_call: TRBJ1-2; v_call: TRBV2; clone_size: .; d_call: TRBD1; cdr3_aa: CASSRTGTGLVSYTF; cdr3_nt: TGTGCCAGCAGTAGAACCGGGACAGGGTTAGTAAGCTACACCTTC
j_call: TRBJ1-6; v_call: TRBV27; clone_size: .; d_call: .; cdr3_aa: CASSLIPPGALRSPLHF; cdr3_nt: TGTGCCAGCAGTCTAATCCCGCCCGGGGCTTTAAGGTCACCCCTCCACTTT
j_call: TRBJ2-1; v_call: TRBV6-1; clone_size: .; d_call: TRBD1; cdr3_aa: CASSVRPLDRVNEQFF; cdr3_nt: TGTGCCAGCAGTGTGCGACCCCTTGACAGGGTCAATGAGCAGTTCTTC
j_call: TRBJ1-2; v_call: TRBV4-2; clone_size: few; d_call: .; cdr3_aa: CASSPDQSNYGYTF; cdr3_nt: TGTGCCAGCAGCCCTGACCAGTCGAACTATGGCTACACCTTC
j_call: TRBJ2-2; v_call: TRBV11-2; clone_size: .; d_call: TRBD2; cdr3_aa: CASSFTGGARTGELFF; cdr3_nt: TGTGCCAGCAGCTTCACCGGGGGGGCGAGAACCGGGGAGCTGTTTTTT
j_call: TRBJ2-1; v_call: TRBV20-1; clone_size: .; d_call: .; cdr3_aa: CSAREAEEQFF; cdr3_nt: TGCAGTGCTAGAGAGGCAGAGGAGCAGTTCTTC
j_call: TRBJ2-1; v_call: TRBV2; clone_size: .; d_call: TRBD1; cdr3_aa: CASSPNLGQGVEQFF; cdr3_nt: TGTGCCAGTTCCCCTAACCTGGGACAGGGGGTGGAGCAGTTCTTC
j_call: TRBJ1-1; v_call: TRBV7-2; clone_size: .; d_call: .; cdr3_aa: CASSLEKVTEAFF; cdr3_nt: TGTGCCAGCAGCTTAGAGAAGGTCACTGAAGCTTTCTTT
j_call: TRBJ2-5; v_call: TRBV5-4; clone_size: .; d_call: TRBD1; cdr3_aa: CASSSLDRGLSRETQYF; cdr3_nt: TGTGCCAGCAGCTCGCTAGACAGGGGGCTCTCGAGAGAGACCCAGTACTTC
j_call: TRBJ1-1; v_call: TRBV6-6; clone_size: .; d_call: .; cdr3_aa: CASSYRETTEAFF; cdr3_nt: TGTGCCAGCAGTTACAGGGAGACGACTGAAGCTTTCTTT
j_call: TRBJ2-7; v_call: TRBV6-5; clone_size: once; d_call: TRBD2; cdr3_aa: CASSPSGVSYEQYF; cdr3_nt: TGTGCCAGCAGTCCCAGCGGGGTATCCTACGAGCAGTACTTC
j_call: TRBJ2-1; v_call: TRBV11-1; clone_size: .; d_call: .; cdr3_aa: CASSSDWAEYNEQFF; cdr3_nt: TGTGCCAGCAGCTCAGACTGGGCGGAGTACAATGAGCAGTTCTTC
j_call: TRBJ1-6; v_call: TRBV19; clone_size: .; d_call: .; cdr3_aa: CASSEQNQNSPLHF; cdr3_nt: TGTGCCAGTAGTGAACAGAATCAGAATTCACCCCTCCACTTT
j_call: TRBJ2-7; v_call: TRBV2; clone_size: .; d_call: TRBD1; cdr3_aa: CASRYRSGGPNEQYF; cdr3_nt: TGTGCCAGCAGGTATCGATCAGGGGGACCAAACGAGCAGTACTTC
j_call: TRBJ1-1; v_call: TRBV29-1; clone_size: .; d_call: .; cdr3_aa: CSVDRGDTEAFF; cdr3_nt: TGCAGCGTTGATCGGGGGGACACTGAAGCTTTCTTT
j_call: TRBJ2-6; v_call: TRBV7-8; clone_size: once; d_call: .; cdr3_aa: CASSATPSGANVLTF; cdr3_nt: TGTGCCAGCAGCGCTACACCGTCTGGGGCCAACGTCCTGACTTTC
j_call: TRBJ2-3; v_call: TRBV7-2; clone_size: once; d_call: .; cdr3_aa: CASSHIDTQYF; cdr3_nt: TGTGCCAGCAGCCATATAGATACGCAGTATTTT
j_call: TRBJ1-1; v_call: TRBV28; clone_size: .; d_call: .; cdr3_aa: CASSPTWAEAFF; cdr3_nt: TGTGCCAGCAGCCCTACGTGGGCTGAAGCTTTCTTT
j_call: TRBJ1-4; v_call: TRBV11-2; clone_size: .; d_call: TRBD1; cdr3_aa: CASSRNFDRGGEKLFF; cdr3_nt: TGTGCCAGCAGCCGGAACTTTGACAGGGGTGGCGAAAAACTGTTTTTT
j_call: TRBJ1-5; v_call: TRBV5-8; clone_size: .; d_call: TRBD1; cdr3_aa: CASSATGNNQPQHF; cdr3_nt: TGTGCCAGCAGCGCGACAGGGAACAATCAGCCCCAGCATTTT
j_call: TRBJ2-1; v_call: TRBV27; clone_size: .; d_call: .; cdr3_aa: CASSGSIHNEQFF; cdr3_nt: TGTGCCAGCTCAGGGTCTATACACAATGAGCAGTTCTTC
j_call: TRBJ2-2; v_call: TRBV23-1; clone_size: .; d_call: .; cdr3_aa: CASSQYFSRVWNTGELFF; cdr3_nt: TGCGCCAGCAGTCAATATTTCTCCAGGGTTTGGAACACCGGGGAGCTGTTTTTT
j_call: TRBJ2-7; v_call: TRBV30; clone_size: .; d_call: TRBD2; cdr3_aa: CAWSVLSGGPYEQYF; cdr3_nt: TGTGCCTGGAGTGTACTTTCGGGAGGGCCCTACGAGCAGTACTTC
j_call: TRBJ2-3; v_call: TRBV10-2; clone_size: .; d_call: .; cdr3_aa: CASSEGLSYTDTQYF; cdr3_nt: TGCGCCAGCAGTGAGGGGCTATCGTACACAGATACGCAGTATTTT
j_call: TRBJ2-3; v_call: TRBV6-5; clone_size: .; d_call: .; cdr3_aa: CASSPLAGPTDTQYF; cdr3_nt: TGTGCCAGCAGCCCCCTGGCAGGGCCCACAGATACGCAGTATTTT
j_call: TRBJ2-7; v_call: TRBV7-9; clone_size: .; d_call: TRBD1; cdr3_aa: CASSLVPSQGAYEQYF; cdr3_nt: TGTGCCAGCAGCTTAGTCCCGTCCCAGGGGGCCTACGAGCAGTACTTC
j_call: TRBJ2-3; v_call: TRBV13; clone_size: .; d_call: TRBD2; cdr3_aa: CASSLVAGEGTDTQYF; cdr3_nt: TGTGCCAGCAGCTTAGTAGCGGGAGAGGGCACAGATACGCAGTATTTT
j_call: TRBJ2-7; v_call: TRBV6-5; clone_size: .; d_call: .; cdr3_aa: CASSPSRSEQYF; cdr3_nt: TGTGCCAGCAGCCCCTCTCGGTCCGAGCAGTACTTC
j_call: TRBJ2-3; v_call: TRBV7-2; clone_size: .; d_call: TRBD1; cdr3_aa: CASSLGQTTDTQYF; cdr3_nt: TGTGCCAGCAGCCTGGGACAGACAACAGATACGCAGTATTTT
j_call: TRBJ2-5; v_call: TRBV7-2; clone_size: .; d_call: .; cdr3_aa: CASSPDRKETQYF; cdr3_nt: TGTGCCAGCAGCCCGGACAGAAAAGAGACCCAGTACTTC
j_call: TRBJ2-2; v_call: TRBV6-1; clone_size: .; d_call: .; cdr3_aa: CASTHGGLDTGELFF; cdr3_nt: TGTGCCAGCACCCATGGGGGATTGGATACCGGGGAGCTGTTTTTT
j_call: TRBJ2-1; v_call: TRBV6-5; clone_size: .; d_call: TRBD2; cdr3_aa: CASSSQRDGNEQFF; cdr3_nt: TGTGCCAGCAGTTCCCAGCGGGACGGGAATGAGCAGTTCTTC
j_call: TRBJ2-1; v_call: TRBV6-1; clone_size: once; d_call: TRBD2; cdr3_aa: CASRPRGGNEQFF; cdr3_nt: TGTGCCAGCAGGCCTCGCGGGGGAAATGAGCAGTTCTTC
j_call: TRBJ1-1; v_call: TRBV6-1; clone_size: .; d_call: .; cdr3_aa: CASTWGQMNTEAFF; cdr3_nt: TGTGCCAGCACGTGGGGGCAGATGAACACTGAAGCTTTCTTT
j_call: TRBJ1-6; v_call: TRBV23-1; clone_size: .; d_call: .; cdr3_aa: CASPSPTGQTDSPLHF; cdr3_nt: TGCGCCAGCCCGTCTCCAACTGGACAGACGGATTCACCCCTCCACTTT
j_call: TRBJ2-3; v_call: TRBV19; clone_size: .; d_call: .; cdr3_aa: CASSISRLDTQYF; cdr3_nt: TGTGCCAGTAGTATTTCTCGCTTGGATACGCAGTATTTT
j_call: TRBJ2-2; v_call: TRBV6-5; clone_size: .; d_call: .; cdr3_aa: CASSSTGLSTGELFF; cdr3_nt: TGTGCCAGCAGTTCGACAGGTCTCAGTACCGGGGAGCTGTTTTTT
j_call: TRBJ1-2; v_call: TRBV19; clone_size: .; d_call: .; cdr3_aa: CASISTADGRGGYTF; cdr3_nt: TGTGCCAGTATCTCTACCGCGGACGGTAGAGGGGGCTACACCTTC
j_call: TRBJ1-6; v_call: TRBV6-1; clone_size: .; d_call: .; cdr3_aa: CASRKGERLLHF; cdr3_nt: TGTGCCAGCAGGAAGGGGGAGCGACTCCTCCACTTT
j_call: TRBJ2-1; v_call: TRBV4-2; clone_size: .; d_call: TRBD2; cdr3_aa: CASSLEHFSGGRSYNEQFF; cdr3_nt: TGTGCCAGCAGCCTGGAACACTTTAGCGGGGGGCGCTCCTACAATGAGCAGTTCTTC